A single sample gave rise to the 11 T cell receptor beta chains below, sequenced in a study of blood T cell repertoires in COVID-19. Libraries were prepared by immunoSEQ multiplex PCR; TCRdb keeps only in-frame clonotypes and omits some of them. The sample yields around 170,000 clones, more than 70% seen once. The sample was PBMCs or T cells enriched from blood (not recorded which). These receptors originate from a woman in her twenties or thirties who had recovered from COVID-19.

J is TRBJ2-1 and V is TRBV6-4, with D perhaps TRBD1 (5 bases). CDR1 and CDR2 from the germline V gene are MRHNA and SNTAGT. CDR3 length: 14 residues. Trimming left V 2 bases short and J 5 bases short, with 10 bases between. DNA for the CDR3: TGTGCCAGCAGTGACCAGGGCCGGCACAATGAGCAGTTCTTC. It translates to CASSDQGRHNEQFF.

The J gene is TRBJ2-7, the V gene TRBV11-2; possibly TRBD2 for D (5 bases). The CDR3 extends over 15 amino acids. The V end was cut by 6 bases, the J end by 3 bases, with 18 bases between. Germline values: CDR1 SGHAT, CDR2 FQNNGV. The CDR3: CASSKSLSGSYEQYF. Written as DNA, the CDR3 is TGTGCCAGCAGTAAAAGTCTAAGCGGTAGCTACGAGCAGTACTTC.

The chain has TRBV27 and TRBJ2-5, with 10 positions matching TRBD2. The CDR3 has 15 residues. Germline assignment: CDR1 MNHEY and CDR2 SMNVEV (reference sequence). Trimming cost V 5 bases and J 2 bases; bases outside gene matches: 5. DNA for the CDR3: TGTGCCAGCAGTCCCCGGACTAGCGGACAAGAGACCCAGTACTTC. It translates to CASSPRTSGQETQYF.

The chain uses TRBV3-1 (or the pseudogene TRBV3-2) and TRBJ1-6; TRBD1 aligns across 7 bases. The CDR3 is made up of 15 amino acids. Unmatched junction bases numbered 3, after V lost 1 base and J lost 6 bases. The germline CDR1 and CDR2 sequences are LGHDT and YNNKEL (reference sequence). In DNA, the CDR3 is TGTGCCAGCAGCCAAGTGAGACAGGGTAATTCACCCCTCCACTTT. Translated, it gives CASSQVRQGNSPLHF.

The CDR3 bases are TGTGCCAGCAGTTTCGGCAGACTCACCGGGGAGCTGTTTTTT. The encoded protein is CASSFGRLTGELFF. The chain recombines TRBV27 with TRBJ2-2; D unclear. The germline V gene has CDR1 MNHEY and CDR2 SMNVEV (reference sequence). With 3 bases removed from V and 4 bases from J, the gap between germline ends came to 9 bases. The CDR3 covers 14 residues.

This chain links TRBV28 with TRBJ2-4; a weak D match, TRBD1 (6 bases). The CDR3 consists of 14 residues. V lost 6 bases to trimming and J lost 3 bases, with 12 bases between them. Germline CDR1 is MDHEN and CDR2 is SYDVKM. The CDR3 is CASSKQGLKNIQYF. As DNA, the CDR3 is TGTGCCAGCAGCAAACAGGGTCTCAAAAACATTCAGTACTTC.

This clone has just a few counts. CDR3 bases: TGCGCCAGCAGCGAGACAGGGATGGTAGAAAAACTGTTTTTT. This translates into CASSETGMVEKLFF. The chain joins TRBV5-1 to TRBJ1-4; 7 nucleotides line up with TRBD1. This CDR3 has 14 amino acids. Germline V gene lookup returns CDR1 SGHRS and CDR2 YFSETQ. Trimming took 4 bases from V and 8 from J; bases not matched to a gene: 8.

This clone was detected only a few times. V gene TRBV28 combines with J gene TRBJ2-7; D is perhaps TRBD2 (7 bases). Trimming stripped 3 bases from V and 4 bases from J, with 13 bases between. This CDR3 comprises 14 residues. Germline CDR1 is MDHEN and CDR2 is SYDVKM. In DNA form, the CDR3 reads TGTGCCAGCAGTTTGCGGGGGCGAACATACGAGCAGTACTTC. This gives the protein CASSLRGRTYEQYF.

The chain employs TRBV18 and TRBJ2-7, with D unresolved. V was cut by 2 bases and J by 6 bases, with 20 bases left in between. Germline V CDR1 and CDR2: KGHSH, LQKENI. CDR3 size: 16 residues. This CDR3 is CASSPALVRGSLEQYF. The DNA for the CDR3 is TGTGCCAGCTCACCAGCCTTGGTCCGAGGCTCCCTCGAGCAGTACTTC.

J is TRBJ2-2 and V is TRBV27, with TRBD1 identical over 7 bases. The CDR3 totals 16 residues. With V trimmed by 3 bases and J by 0 bases, 4 bases remained unmatched. Per germline, CDR1 MNHEY and CDR2 SMNVEV (reference sequence). CDR3 nucleotides: TGTGCCAGCAGTTTGGAACAGGGGACGAACACCGGGGAGCTGTTTTTT. This gives the protein CASSLEQGTNTGELFF.

CDR3 protein: CASSSQGAQPQHF. In nucleotides, the CDR3 is TGTGCCAGCAGCTCGCAGGGGGCGCAGCCCCAGCATTTT. The chain employs TRBV7-9 and TRBJ1-5; 8 bases are a match to TRBD1. Trimming removed 4 bases from V and 7 bases from J; junction bases left unmatched: 3. The CDR3 runs 13 residues. CDR1 is SEHNR and CDR2 is FQNEAQ in the germline V gene (reference sequence).